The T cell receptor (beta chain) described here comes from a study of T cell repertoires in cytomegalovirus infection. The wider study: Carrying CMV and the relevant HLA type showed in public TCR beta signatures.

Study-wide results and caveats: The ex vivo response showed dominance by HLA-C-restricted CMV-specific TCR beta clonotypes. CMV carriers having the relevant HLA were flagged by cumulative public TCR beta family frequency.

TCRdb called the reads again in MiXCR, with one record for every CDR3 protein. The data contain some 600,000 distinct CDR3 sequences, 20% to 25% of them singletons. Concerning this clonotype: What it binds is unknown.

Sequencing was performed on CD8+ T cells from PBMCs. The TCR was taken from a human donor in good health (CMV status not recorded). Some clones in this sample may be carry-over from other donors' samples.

CDR3 region: CASSYYRGREEKLFF. CDR3 DNA sequence: TGTGCCAGCAGTTACTACAGGGGGCGCGAGGAAAAACTGTTTTTT. This chain connects TRBV6-6 to TRBJ1-4; TRBD1 matches 9 bases. The CDR3 is made up of 15 amino acids. V lost 1 base to trimming and J lost 8 bases; unmatched junction nucleotides: 5. Germline V gives CDR1 MNHNY, CDR2 SVGAGI (reference sequence).